The clone carrying this TCR beta chain occurred a few times. Its antigen is unidentified. The record originates from a study of identical twins. TCRdb reanalysed the 5' RACE reads using MiXCR and keeps one entry per CDR3 protein. The sample shows fewer than 800,000 distinct CDR3 sequences, 7% to 7.5% of them seen only once. Whole-study results and caveats: Out-of-frame alpha sequences common to twins exhibited a surplus of low generation probability.

These same data were also listed under a study on yellow fever vaccine responses in identical twins.

The origin of this receptor is a woman between 18 and 29 years old in good health. Sequenced input: PBMCs.

Here the CDR3 DNA reads TGTGCCAGCAGCTCTGGGGGGGATGGAATTGAAAAACTGTTTTTT. This codes for CASSSGGDGIEKLFF. The chain has TRBV5-4 and TRBJ1-4; D is perhaps TRBD1 (5 bases). This CDR3 has 15 amino acids. V was shortened by 3 bases and J by 7 bases, with 16 bases between the two germline ends. Germline loops: CDR1 SGHNT, CDR2 YYREEE (reference sequence).